This TCR beta chain was captured by sequencing in a study of cytomegalovirus exposure and HLA in healthy donors. Whole-study findings and limits: Accurate prediction of HLA-A and HLA-B alleles (for most subjects) was reportedly achieved from TCR beta sequences.

This CDR3 region has 13 residues. Germline CDR1 is MNHNS and CDR2 is SASEGT. The ends lost 9 bases at V and 5 bases at J; junction bases unmatched: 2. This clone has more than one count but fewer than ten. Its specificity is unknown. With 60 Vbeta and 13 Jbeta primers, the PCR was carried out. Profiling relied on immunoSEQ multiplex PCR, and the TCRdb table lists in-frame clones only, not all of them. The sample lists about 80,000 clones, approximately 67% occurring once. J is TRBJ2-2 and V is TRBV6-1; 11 bases are a match to TRBD1. The material sequenced was PBMCs. This TCR came from a male donor in good health and CMV-seropositive. This chain's CDR3 is CARGQGGTGELFF. The CDR3 coding sequence is TGTGCCAGGGGACAGGGGGGAACCGGGGAGCTGTTTTTT.